Described below is a single TCR beta chain sequence and its context. The antigen is not known. This record belongs to a study of cytomegalovirus exposure and HLA in healthy donors. Study-level information: Among 150 million to 200 million T cells, an earlier analysis found 117 million unique TCR beta sequences.

Overall study findings and caveats: What was likely a sequencing artifact was a cluster of highly shared sequence variants. Reportedly, cytomegalovirus status was diagnosed with high sensitivity and specificity. The study recorded 150 to 200 TCR beta chains that were cytomegalovirus-associated.

Germline V gene data show CDR1 as MDHEN and CDR2 as SYDVKM. The CDR3 spans 16 residues. V gave up 6 bases and J gave up 0 bases, with 15 bases separating them. The study ran its PCR with 60 Vbeta and 13 Jbeta primers. Sequencing was performed with immunoSEQ multiplex PCR; in TCRdb, only in-frame clones are kept and a portion is missing. This table holds fewer than 130,000 clones, roughly four fifths found once. The origin of this receptor is a woman in her twenties or thirties in good health and CMV-seronegative. The sample taken for sequencing was PBMCs. The chain is built from TRBV28 and TRBJ1-3; tentative D call: TRBD1 (5 bases). Here the CDR3 reads CASSLSGFNSGNTIYF. CDR3 in DNA: TGTGCCAGCAGCCTTTCAGGGTTTAACTCTGGAAACACCATATATTTT.